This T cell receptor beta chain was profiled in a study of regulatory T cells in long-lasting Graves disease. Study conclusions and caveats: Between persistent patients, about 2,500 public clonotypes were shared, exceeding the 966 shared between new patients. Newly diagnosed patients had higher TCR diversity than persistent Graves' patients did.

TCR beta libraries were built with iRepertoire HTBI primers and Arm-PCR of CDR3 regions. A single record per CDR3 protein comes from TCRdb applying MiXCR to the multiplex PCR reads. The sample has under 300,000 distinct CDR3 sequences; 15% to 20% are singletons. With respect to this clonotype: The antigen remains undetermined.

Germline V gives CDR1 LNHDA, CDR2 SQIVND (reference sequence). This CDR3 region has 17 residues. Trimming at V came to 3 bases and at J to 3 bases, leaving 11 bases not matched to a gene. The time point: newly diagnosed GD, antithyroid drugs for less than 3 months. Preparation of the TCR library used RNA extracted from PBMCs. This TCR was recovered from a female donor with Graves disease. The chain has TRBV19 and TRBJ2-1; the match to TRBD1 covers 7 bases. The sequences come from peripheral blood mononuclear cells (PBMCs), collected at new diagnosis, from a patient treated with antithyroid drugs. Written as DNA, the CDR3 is TGTGCCAGTAGTATGAGGGCGGACAGGATCGTCTACAATGAGCAGTTCTTC. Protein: CASSMRADRIVYNEQFF.